Below are 28 T cell receptor beta chains sequenced from a single sample in a study of Ad26.COV2.S vaccination and SARS-CoV-2 variants. Treatment of the sample: about 20 received Ad26.COV2.S at low or high dose, single or two shots; 5 received placebo; per-sample allocation not given. Sampling occurred on day 63 after the first vaccine or placebo injection. Some clones are missing from TCRdb's copy, which holds only in-frame ones; the method was immunoSEQ multiplex PCR. The table has more than 350,000 clones, 90% seen once. The sequences come from peripheral blood, collected in a trial of Ad26.COV2.S vaccine versus placebo. The source is a person between 18 and 65 years old who received the Ad26.COV2.S COVID-19 vaccine or a placebo.

The chain combines TRBV7-2 with TRBJ2-7; 7 bases agree with TRBD1. Germline lookup yields CDR1 SGHTA and CDR2 FQGNSA. V shed 1 base and J 4 bases; nucleotides not matched to a gene: 7. CDR3 size: 15 residues. CDR3 sequence (DNA): TGTGCCAGCAGCTTAGAGGTGACAGGGAATTACGAGCAGTACTTC. Amino acids: CASSLEVTGNYEQYF.

The gene calls are TRBV25-1 and TRBJ2-2; D not certain. CDR3 size: 14 residues. Germline lookup yields CDR1 MGHDK and CDR2 SYGVNS. The V end was cut by 9 bases, the J end by 2 bases, with 13 bases between. Written as DNA, the CDR3 is TGTGCCAGTAAGGTAGACGGTAACACCGGGGAGCTGTTTTTT. Protein product: CASKVDGNTGELFF.

The chain recombines TRBV5-1 with TRBJ2-3, with TRBD2 matching 11 bases. The CDR3 runs to 15 residues. Germline V gene sequence: CDR1 SGHRS, CDR2 YFSETQ. Trimming cost V 4 bases and J 2 bases; bases outside gene matches: 3. The CDR3 loop is CASSPTSGTTDTQYF. CDR3 bases: TGCGCCAGCAGCCCGACTAGCGGGACCACAGATACGCAGTATTTT. Complete variable domain (other parts from reference TRBV5-1 and TRBJ2-3): KAGVTQTPRYLIKTRGQQVTLSCSPISGHRSVSWYQQTPGQGLQFLFEYFSETQRNKGNFPGRFSGRQFSNSRSEMNVSTLELGDSALYLCASSPTSGTTDTQYFGPGTRLTVL.

The chain recombines TRBV7-6 with TRBJ2-2; 7 nucleotides agree with TRBD2. The CDR3 runs to 15 residues. Losses at the gene ends were 5 bases for V and 2 bases for J; bases not matched to a gene: 5. Germline values: CDR1 SGHVS, CDR2 FNYEAQ. CDR3 sequence reads: CASSGRAGNTGELFF. The CDR3 nucleotides read TGTGCCAGCAGCGGGCGAGCGGGAAACACCGGGGAGCTGTTTTTT.

The chain uses TRBV6-2 or TRBV6-3 and TRBJ1-1; D unclear. Germline V gene data show CDR1 as MNHEY and CDR2 as SVGEGT. This CDR3 is 14 amino acids long. V was cut by 5 bases and J by 0 bases, with 10 bases left in between. The CDR3 DNA sequence: TGTGCCAGCAGTGTCGCCCGCATGAACACTGAAGCTTTCTTT. This translates into CASSVARMNTEAFF.

The chain employs TRBV5-6 and TRBJ1-1; 7 bases are a match to TRBD1. CDR3 length equals 13 residues. The V and J ends lost 4 bases and 7 bases, in that order; junction bases with no gene match: 7. Germline loops: CDR1 SGHDT, CDR2 YYEEEE. The CDR3 region is CASSEGQTGEAFF. The CDR3 nucleotides are TGTGCCAGCAGCGAGGGACAGACTGGTGAAGCTTTCTTT.

The gene calls are TRBV4-3 and TRBJ2-3; TRBD2 agrees at 13 bases. The V gene's germline CDR1 is LGHNA and CDR2 YSLEER. The CDR3 loop spans 17 amino acids. With 3 bases clipped from V and 3 bases from J, the junction kept 6 bases outside the gene matches. The CDR3 DNA follows: TGCGCCAGCAGCCATCAAAGGACTAGCGGGAGAACAGATACGCAGTATTTT. It is translated as CASSHQRTSGRTDTQYF.

J is TRBJ2-3 and V is TRBV7-9; D remains ambiguous. Germline V lookup: CDR1 SEHNR, CDR2 FQNEAQ (reference sequence). The CDR3 extends over 11 amino acids. Between the trimmed V and J ends, which lost 5 bases and 5 bases, there was a span of 5 bases. In DNA, the CDR3 is TGTGCCAGCAGCCCTCAAGATACGCAGTATTTT. Its translation: CASSPQDTQYF.

The chain couples TRBV19 to TRBJ2-3, with 7 bases aligning to TRBD2. The V gene end was trimmed by 6 bases and the J gene end by 5 bases; junction bases not matched to a gene: 5. Germline values: CDR1 LNHDA, CDR2 SQIVND (reference sequence). This CDR3 spans 13 amino acids. The CDR3 protein is CASSSGNRDTQYF. DNA of the CDR3: TGTGCCAGTAGCAGCGGGAACAGAGATACGCAGTATTTT.

V gene TRBV21-1 combines with J gene TRBJ2-1; no DNA check was done on the table's D call, TRBD2. TRBV21-1 is a recognized pseudogene. The CDR3 contains 19 residues. The CDR3 DNA reads as TGTGCCAGCAGCCGGCGGACTAGCGGGAATAGGAGCTCCTACAATGAGCAGTTCTTC. Residues: CASSRRTSGNRSSYNEQFF.

The V gene is TRBV4-3, the J gene TRBJ2-1, with TRBD2 as a possible D gene (6 bases). Germline V gene data show CDR1 as LGHNA and CDR2 as YSLEER. The CDR3 totals 15 residues. V gave up 4 bases and J gave up 3 bases, with 13 bases separating them. The CDR3 is CASSPLGEDYNEQFF. CDR3 sequence (DNA): TGCGCCAGCAGCCCCTTGGGGGAGGACTACAATGAGCAGTTCTTC.

The V and J genes are TRBV27 and TRBJ2-3; D is ambiguous. The germline CDR1 and CDR2 sequences are MNHEY and SMNVEV (reference sequence). Trimming shortened V by 3 bases and J by 0 bases, and 13 bases separated the two germline ends. The CDR3 length is 16 residues. The CDR3 bases are TGTGCCAGCAGTTTTGGCAGAGGTCTGAGCACAGATACGCAGTATTTT. This codes for CASSFGRGLSTDTQYF.

This rearrangement joins TRBV30 to TRBJ2-5; D may match TRBD1 or TRBD2 (5 bases each). V was shortened by 3 bases and J by 5 bases, with 13 bases between the two germline ends. The CDR3 is 13 residues long. Germline lookup yields CDR1 GTSNPN and CDR2 SVGIG (reference sequence). CDR3 sequence (DNA): TGTGCCTGGAGGCAGGGAGTGAGGGAGACCCAGTACTTC. Amino acids: CAWRQGVRETQYF.

The CDR3 sequence: CASSPGTSGEETQYF. CDR3 DNA: TGCGCCAGCAGCCCCGGGACTAGCGGAGAAGAGACCCAGTACTTC. The chain recombines TRBV5-1 with TRBJ2-5, with 11 bases fitting TRBD2. This CDR3 is 15 amino acids long. The germline V gene has CDR1 SGHRS and CDR2 YFSETQ. The V segment lost 4 bases and the J segment 3 bases; nucleotides outside the gene matches: 5.

V is TRBV27 and J is TRBJ2-7, with D possibly being TRBD2 (5 bases). V was pared by 2 bases and J by 2 bases, with 13 bases between. CDR3 length: 15 amino acids. Germline values: CDR1 MNHEY, CDR2 SMNVEV (reference sequence). CDR3 coding DNA: TGTGCCAGCAGTTTAGGGAGTAGGGTCACCTACGAGCAGTACTTC. Its protein product is CASSLGSRVTYEQYF.

For the CDR3, the DNA is TGTGCCAGCAGCTTGCTGGGGGCTAATGAAAAACTGTTTTTT. Protein product: CASSLLGANEKLFF. The chain recombines TRBV5-5 with TRBJ1-4; D is possibly TRBD1 (5 bases). Germline assignment: CDR1 SGHKS and CDR2 YYEKEE (reference sequence). The V gene lost 1 base and the J gene lost 3 bases, with 7 bases spanning the gap. This CDR3 contains 14 residues.

This chain joins TRBV11-2 and TRBJ2-3; 7 bases align to TRBD1. The CDR3 has 15 residues. Germline V gives CDR1 SGHAT, CDR2 FQNNGV. The junction had 13 bases not matched to a gene; V was cut back by 9 bases and J by 4 bases. CDR3 DNA sequence: TGTGCCAGTTCCAATAAAGACAGGGAATCAGATACGCAGTATTTT. This sequence encodes CASSNKDRESDTQYF.

The chain recombines TRBV3-1 (or the pseudogene TRBV3-2) with TRBJ2-1; weak D call: TRBD2 (6 bases). V dropped 5 bases and J dropped 9 bases, with 17 bases sitting between them. Germline CDR1 is LGHDT and CDR2 is YNNKEL (reference sequence). CDR3 size: 14 residues. The CDR3 is CASSSLVGAGEQFF. The DNA of the CDR3 is TGTGCCAGCAGCTCCCTCGTGGGAGCGGGTGAGCAGTTCTTC.

This chain uses TRBV3-1 (or the pseudogene TRBV3-2) with TRBJ2-7; D gene unclear. V dropped 1 base and J dropped 12 bases, with 13 bases sitting between them. This CDR3 has 12 residues. CDR1 LGHDT and CDR2 YNNKEL come from the germline V gene (reference sequence). This CDR3 reads CASSQATWDLYF. The CDR3 DNA reads as TGTGCCAGCAGCCAAGCGACTTGGGATCTGTACTTC.

The chain couples TRBV10-3 to TRBJ2-5; D uncertain. The CDR3 covers 14 residues. Germline values: CDR1 ENHRY, CDR2 SYGVKD. V dropped 2 bases and J dropped 4 bases, with 11 bases sitting between them. This CDR3 is CAISERTGVETQYF. In DNA form, the CDR3 reads TGTGCCATCAGTGAGAGGACCGGAGTAGAGACCCAGTACTTC.

The chain is built from TRBV19 and TRBJ1-4; D is uncertain. Germline V gene sequence: CDR1 LNHDA, CDR2 SQIVND (reference sequence). V shed 2 bases and J shed 4 bases, with 5 bases lying between them. This CDR3 has 13 residues. CDR3: CASSIQDNEKLFF. Here the CDR3 DNA reads TGTGCCAGTAGTATACAAGATAATGAAAAACTGTTTTTT.

CDR3 protein: CASSLVFGYSYEQYF. In nucleotides, the CDR3 is TGTGCCAGCAGCTTAGTTTTCGGCTACTCCTACGAGCAGTACTTC. The chain carries TRBV7-2 and TRBJ2-7; D is ambiguous. The V end was cut by 1 base, the J end by 0 bases, with 10 bases between. This CDR3 spans 15 amino acids. Germline CDR1 is SGHTA and CDR2 is FQGNSA. Filled out from reference TRBV7-2 and TRBJ2-7, the complete variable domain reads GAGVSQSPSNKVTEKGKDVELRCDPISGHTALYWYRQSLGQGLEFLIYFQGNSAPDKSGLPSDRFSAERTGGSVSTLTIQRTQQEDSAVYLCASSLVFGYSYEQYFGPGTRLTVT.

The rearrangement joins TRBV27 to TRBJ1-5; 11 nucleotides align to TRBD1. Germline trimming cut 6 bases from V and 6 bases from J; bases unmatched to any gene: 19. Per germline, CDR1 MNHEY and CDR2 SMNVEV (reference sequence). The CDR3 has 19 residues. The CDR3 is CASSSTIFAGTGGSQPQHF. CDR3 bases: TGTGCCAGCAGCTCGACCATCTTTGCCGGGACAGGGGGAAGTCAGCCCCAGCATTTT.

V gene TRBV5-5 combines with J gene TRBJ2-1, with D possibly TRBD2 on 6 matching bases. The CDR3 contains 16 residues. Looked up from germline, CDR1 is SGHKS and CDR2 is YYEKEE (reference sequence). V lost 0 bases and J lost 6, with 16 bases in between. This chain's CDR3 is CASSLEDYTLSNEQFF. DNA of the CDR3: TGTGCCAGCAGCTTGGAGGACTACACGTTGTCCAATGAGCAGTTCTTC.

V is TRBV19 and J is TRBJ1-5; D gene ambiguous. V dropped 1 base and J dropped 5 bases, with 12 bases sitting between them. This CDR3 region has 15 residues. Germline V gene sequence: CDR1 LNHDA, CDR2 SQIVND (reference sequence). In nucleotides, the CDR3 is TGTGCCAGTAGTATAGTATGGCAGGCCGATCAGCCCCAGCATTTT. This sequence encodes CASSIVWQADQPQHF. Complete variable domain (other parts from reference TRBV19 and TRBJ1-5): DGGITQSPKYLFRKEGQNVTLSCEQNLNHDAMYWYRQDPGQGLRLIYYSQIVNDFQKGDIAEGYSVSREKKESFPLTVTSAQKNPTAFYLCASSIVWQADQPQHFGDGTRLSIL.

The genes are TRBV7-9 and TRBJ1-3, with D perhaps matching TRBD1 (5 bases). Trimming removed 0 bases from V and 4 bases from J, with 10 bases in between. This CDR3 has 15 amino acids. The germline V gene has CDR1 SEHNR and CDR2 FQNEAQ (reference sequence). This chain's CDR3 is CASSLAGGYGNTIYF. Written as DNA, the CDR3 is TGTGCCAGCAGCTTAGCGGGGGGGTACGGAAACACCATATATTTT.

The CDR3 DNA follows: TGTGCCAGCAGTTACTCCAACGGGGCAGGGGCGAGTTTTCAGCCCCAGCATTTT. It yields the protein CASSYSNGAGASFQPQHF. The rearrangement joins TRBV6-2 or TRBV6-3 to TRBJ1-5; D might be TRBD1 (6 bases). The CDR3 is 18 amino acids. Deletions cut 0 bases from V and 6 bases from J, with 21 bases between. Germline V lookup: CDR1 MNHEY, CDR2 SVGEGT.

The chain has TRBV5-1 and TRBJ2-3; D might be TRBD1 (6 bases). V was shortened by 1 base and J by 1 base, with 13 bases between the two germline ends. Germline-derived CDR1 and CDR2 are SGHRS and YFSETQ. This CDR3 comprises 16 residues. The CDR3 region has the DNA TGCGCCAGCAGCTTGTCCGGACAGTCCGGCACAGATACGCAGTATTTT. It encodes CASSLSGQSGTDTQYF.